The present T cell receptor (beta chain) was sequenced within a study of vaccination and CD4 T cells after COVID-19. As for the study in general: Convalescent persons amounted to six males plus four females, two of whom were Hispanic. Notes on the study in general: Relatively few convalescent patients were studied; early post-infection timepoints were not included.

The sample holds a few counts of this clonotype. Its target is not known. The CDR3 is 16 amino acids. Germline CDR1 reads SGHTA; CDR2 reads FQGNSA. The germline V and J ends were trimmed by 1 base and 8 bases, with 20 bases remaining between them. Noted treatment: roughly ten-day PBMC culture with coronavirus spike peptide pools or control peptides (ViraFEST assay). Cultured CD4+ T-cell DNA underwent Oncomine TCR Beta short-read sequencing. TCRdb processed the PCR reads anew with MiXCR; each CDR3 protein has one entry. The table records 15,000 to 20,000 distinct CDR3 sequences, 45% to 55% of them present only once.

The sequence was obtained from a human donor who had recovered from COVID-19. The sequencing input was CD4+ T cells from blood, cultured in vitro. The chain joins TRBV7-2 to TRBJ1-2; unclear D gene. The CDR3 sequence is CASSLGIVPHAVGYTF. As DNA, the CDR3 is TGTGCCAGCAGCTTAGGAATCGTCCCCCATGCGGTGGGCTACACCTTC.